These 13 T cell receptor beta chains came from one sample sequenced in a study of blood T cell repertoires in COVID-19. Sequencing used immunoSEQ multiplex PCR; TCRdb keeps in-frame clones, though not all of them. The sample lists about 160,000 clones; just under 90% were seen once. Sequenced: peripheral blood. These receptors originate from a woman in her seventies with COVID-19, enrolled during active disease.

The DNA of the CDR3 is TGTGCCAGCAGCTTAGGAGGGGACAGGGAAGCTTTCTTT. Translating gives CASSLGGDREAFF. J is TRBJ1-1 and V is TRBV7-6; 8 bases map to TRBD1. After removal of 1 base from V and 8 bases from J, the junction contained 3 bases not matched to a gene. The CDR3 has 13 residues. Germline CDR1 reads SGHVS; CDR2 reads FNYEAQ.

J is TRBJ2-1 and V is TRBV10-1; 12 bases map to TRBD2. The germline V gene encodes CDR1 WNHNN and CDR2 SYGVQD (reference sequence). Unmatched junction bases numbered 14, after V lost 6 bases and J lost 8 bases. This CDR3 region has 17 residues. CDR3 DNA sequence: TGCGCCAGCAGGGCCCCCCTTACTAGCGGGGGGCTCGATGAGCAGTTCTTC. This translates into CASRAPLTSGGLDEQFF.

The V and J genes are TRBV7-9 and TRBJ1-6; D ambiguous. Trimming shortened V by 5 bases and J by 7 bases, and 18 bases separated the two germline ends. Germline V gives CDR1 SEHNR, CDR2 FQNEAQ (reference sequence). The CDR3 totals 16 residues. The CDR3 is CASSPVRPNSNSPLHF. CDR3 nucleotides: TGTGCCAGCAGCCCCGTCAGGCCTAACTCAAATTCACCCCTCCACTTT.

The genes are TRBV7-2 and TRBJ2-1; 7 positions agree with TRBD2. V shed 2 bases, J shed 2 bases, and the junction held 3 bases outside the gene matches. The CDR3 is made up of 15 amino acids. Germline CDR1 and CDR2: SGHTA and FQGNSA. The CDR3 DNA sequence: TGTGCCAGCAGCTTAAGTGGGACTACCTACAATGAGCAGTTCTTC. Its translation: CASSLSGTTYNEQFF.

The chain has TRBV19 and TRBJ1-1; TRBD1 matches 7 bases. Germline lookup yields CDR1 LNHDA and CDR2 SQIVND (reference sequence). The V gene end was trimmed by 5 bases and the J gene end by 5 bases; junction bases not matched to a gene: 8. The CDR3 is 14 amino acids. In DNA, the CDR3 is TGTGCCAGTAGTCCCCCGACAGGGTTTACTGAAGCTTTCTTT. Amino acids: CASSPPTGFTEAFF.

The chain couples TRBV27 to TRBJ1-4; D perhaps matches TRBD1 (5 bases). V lost 1 base to trimming and J lost 0 bases, with 12 bases between them. There are 17 residues in the CDR3. Germline V gene data show CDR1 as MNHEY and CDR2 as SMNVEV (reference sequence). CDR3 bases: TGTGCCAGCAGTTTATGGGGGGTTTCCTCAACTAATGAAAAACTGTTTTTT. This gives the protein CASSLWGVSSTNEKLFF. The full variable domain, in which reference TRBV27 and TRBJ1-4 provide the parts outside the CDR3, is EAQVTQNPRYLITVTGKKLTVTCSQNMNHEYMSWYRQDPGLGLRQIYYSMNVEVTDKGDVPEGYKVSRKEKRNFPLILESPSPNQTSLYFCASSLWGVSSTNEKLFFGSGTQLSVL.

The chain combines TRBV27 with TRBJ1-2; perhaps TRBD1 as D (6 bases). This CDR3 is built from 13 residues. Germline CDR1 reads MNHEY; CDR2 reads SMNVEV (reference sequence). The ends were cut back, 4 bases at V and 3 bases at J, with 9 bases in the middle. The CDR3: CASSSRGYYGYTF. The CDR3 DNA reads as TGTGCCAGCAGTTCCAGGGGTTACTATGGCTACACCTTC.

This chain connects TRBV5-5 to TRBJ2-3; D is undetermined. Trimming cost V 1 base and J 0 bases, with 6 bases left between them. CDR3 length: 14 amino acids. The germline V gene has CDR1 SGHKS and CDR2 YYEKEE (reference sequence). As DNA, the CDR3 is TGTGCCAGCAGCTTGATGACTAGCACAGATACGCAGTATTTT. This encodes CASSLMTSTDTQYF.

This clone has more than one count but fewer than ten. The chain employs TRBV29-1 and TRBJ1-2; 7 bases align to TRBD1. The CDR3 is 13 residues long. The V segment lost 7 bases and the J segment 7 bases; nucleotides outside the gene matches: 12. Germline lookup yields CDR1 SQVTM and CDR2 ANQGSEA. The DNA for the CDR3 is TGCAGCGCTGGACAGTCAGGGGGAGGTGGCTACACCTTC. Its protein is CSAGQSGGGGYTF.

This rearrangement joins TRBV5-1 to TRBJ2-5; 11 bases line up with TRBD2. This CDR3 has 15 residues. The trim removed 4 bases at V and 0 bases at J, leaving 2 bases unmatched. Germline V CDR1 and CDR2: SGHRS, YFSETQ. CDR3 in amino acids: CASSKGLADQETQYF. The CDR3 DNA reads TGCGCCAGCAGCAAGGGACTAGCGGACCAAGAGACCCAGTACTTC.

The chain is built from TRBV28 and TRBJ1-1, with TRBD1 identical over 9 bases. CDR3 length: 14 amino acids. The germline V gene has CDR1 MDHEN and CDR2 SYDVKM. J gave up 4 bases and V 10 bases, and 10 bases lay outside the gene matches. The CDR3 reads CATQQGAKGTEAFF. DNA of the CDR3: TGTGCCACTCAACAGGGGGCGAAGGGCACTGAAGCTTTCTTT.

The genes are TRBV30 and TRBJ1-6; perhaps TRBD1 as D (6 bases). The CDR3 extends over 12 amino acids. In germline, CDR1 is GTSNPN, CDR2 SVGIG (reference sequence). Trimming removed 3 bases from V and 9 bases from J, with 9 bases in between. The CDR3 DNA is TGTGCCTGGAGAGGACAGAGTTCACCCCTCCACTTT. As protein: CAWRGQSSPLHF. The full variable domain, rest sourced from reference TRBV30 and TRBJ1-6, is SQTIHQWPATLVQPVGSPLSLECTVEGTSNPNLYWYRQAAGRGLQLLFYSVGIGQISSEVPQNLSASRPQDRQFILSSKKLLLSDSGFYLCAWRGQSSPLHFGNGTRLTVT.

The V call is TRBV12-5, the J call TRBJ1-2, with D possibly being TRBD1 (5 bases). There are 13 residues in the CDR3. Per germline, CDR1 LGHNT and CDR2 FRNRAP. V was cut by 3 bases and J by 8 bases, with 13 bases left in between. The CDR3 spells CASGFWQGGGYTF. In DNA form, the CDR3 reads TGTGCTAGTGGTTTCTGGCAGGGAGGCGGCTACACCTTC.